A selection of T cell receptor beta chains follows, all from one sample in a study of cytomegalovirus exposure and HLA in healthy donors. The protocol was immunoSEQ multiplex PCR, while the TCRdb copy is restricted to in-frame clones and leaves out a portion. The sample shows some 92,000 clones, around 80% of them seen only once. Sequenced input: PBMCs. The origin of the receptors is a man younger than 40 in good health and CMV-seronegative. The CDR3 runs from the conserved cysteine through the conserved F or W. Fields, in order: clone size, J gene, D gene, V gene, CDR3 DNA, CDR3 protein. A D gene is named only where the DNA matches it firmly. Clone size is stated in some rows and not others, as once, few, many or a class when expanded.

NA TRBJ2-2 NA TRBV7-7 TGTGCCAGCAGCCGTGAGGAAAACACCGGGGAGCTGTTTTTT CASSREENTGELFF
NA TRBJ2-3 TRBD2 TRBV4-2 TGTGCCAGCAGCTCCGGACTAGCGGGGTCCTTTAGCACAGATACGCAGTATTTT CASSSGLAGSFSTDTQYF
NA TRBJ2-3 TRBD2 TRBV7-2 TGTGCCAGCAGCCCGTATAGCGGGGGAGGCACAGATACGCAGTATTTT CASSPYSGGGTDTQYF
NA TRBJ2-7 NA TRBV10-3 TGTGCCATCAGTGAGCGAGAGGGAAAGAGGACCTACGAGCAGTACTTC CAISEREGKRTYEQYF
NA TRBJ1-6 NA TRBV28 TGTGCCAGCAGTTCCCCCACTGGGCGGGCTTCACCCCTCCACTTT CASSSPTGRASPLHF
few TRBJ1-2 TRBD1 TRBV18 TGTGCCAGCTCACCGACAGGGGATGGCTACACCTTC CASSPTGDGYTF
NA TRBJ2-7 TRBD1 TRBV4-2 TGTGCCAGCAGCCGATCCGGGACAGGGGCCTACGAGCAGTACTTC CASSRSGTGAYEQYF
NA TRBJ1-2 NA TRBV27 TGTGCCAGTTGGGACACCCAAGGCTATGGCTACACCTTC CASWDTQGYGYTF
NA TRBJ1-1 NA TRBV28 TGTGCCAGCGACACCCCGGGACTTTGGACTGAAGCTTTCTTT CASDTPGLWTEAFF
NA TRBJ1-1 NA TRBV19 TGTGCCAGTAGTTCAACAGGGATATATACTGAAGCTTTCTTT CASSSTGIYTEAFF
NA TRBJ2-1 NA TRBV5-1 TGCGCCAGCAGCTTGAACAGGGACAATGAGCAGTTCTTC CASSLNRDNEQFF
once TRBJ1-5 NA TRBV13 TGTGCCAGCAGCTTTAGGGAGCAGGTGGGCCAGCCCCAGCATTTT CASSFREQVGQPQHF
NA TRBJ2-1 NA TRBV7-8 TGTGCCAGCAGCATTGCCGGGCCCTGGGGGCACAATGAGCAGTTCTTC CASSIAGPWGHNEQFF
NA TRBJ2-3 NA TRBV27 TGTGCCAGCAGTTTAAGCTCCCCTCGCACAGATACGCAGTATTTT CASSLSSPRTDTQYF
NA TRBJ1-1 TRBD1 TRBV7-2 TGTGCCAGCAGTTTTGGACAGGATAGTGAAGCTTTCTTT CASSFGQDSEAFF
medium-sized TRBJ1-2 NA TRBV27 TGTGCCAGCAGAACCCCAGGGCTTAGAAACTATGGCTACACCTTC CASRTPGLRNYGYTF
NA TRBJ1-5 NA TRBV6-1 TGTGCCAGCAGTCCAAATAGGGAGCAGCCCCAGCATTTT CASSPNREQPQHF
NA TRBJ2-5 TRBD1 TRBV19 TGTGCCAGTACCAGACAGGGGTTGGAAGAGACCCAGTACTTC CASTRQGLEETQYF
once TRBJ1-3 NA TRBV7-9 TGTGCCAGCAGCTTAGTCTCCGGAAACACCATATATTTT CASSLVSGNTIYF
NA TRBJ1-2 NA TRBV19 TGTGCCAGTAGTGGGCGCTATGGCTACACCTTC CASSGRYGYTF
NA TRBJ2-3 NA TRBV5-1 TGCGCCAGCAGGATCGAGGAGGGGCCAGATACGCAGTATTTT CASRIEEGPDTQYF
NA TRBJ1-2 NA TRBV27 TGTGCCAGCGCCCCGGCAGGGCTCAACTATGGCTACACCTTC CASAPAGLNYGYTF
NA TRBJ2-2 TRBD2 TRBV19 TGTGCCAGTAGTATGGGACTAGCGGCCTCGAACACCGGGGAGCTGTTTTTT CASSMGLAASNTGELFF
few TRBJ2-2 TRBD1 TRBV19 TGTGCCGTCAAGGACCAGGGGGATTCCGGGGAGCTGTTTTTT CAVKDQGDSGELFF
NA TRBJ2-7 TRBD1 TRBV5-1 TGCGCCAGCGTCCCTTCCCTTGGGGACAGAGTCCACGAGCAGTACTTC CASVPSLGDRVHEQYF
NA TRBJ1-1 NA TRBV4-1 TGCGCCAGCAGCCAAGATAATACAGGGCTGAACACTGAAGCTTTCTTT CASSQDNTGLNTEAFF
NA TRBJ2-7 TRBD1 TRBV7-9 TGTGCCAGCAGCTCCGGGACAGGGGGCTACGAGCAGTACTTC CASSSGTGGYEQYF
NA TRBJ2-7 TRBD2 TRBV28 TGTGCCAGCAGAGCGGGGGGGATTTACGAGCAGTACTTC CASRAGGIYEQYF
NA TRBJ1-5 NA TRBV2 TGTGCCAGCAGTGAATATGGGAGGGGGTCCGGGCAGCCCCAGCATTTT CASSEYGRGSGQPQHF
NA TRBJ2-3 TRBD1 TRBV5-8 TGTGCCAGCAGCCTTGGTGGGACAGGGCTGGCAGATACGCAGTATTTT CASSLGGTGLADTQYF
NA TRBJ1-5 NA TRBV6-6 TGTGCCAGCAGTTCACACAGTGCTGCCAATCAGCCCCAGCATTTT CASSSHSAANQPQHF
NA TRBJ1-4 TRBD1 TRBV7-2 TGTGCCAGCAGCCAACCCACAGGGGCGCAGGGTGAAAAACTGTTTTTT CASSQPTGAQGEKLFF
NA TRBJ1-1 NA TRBV10-3 TGTGCCATCAGTGAGTTCGAAAAGAGAAGAATGAACACTGAAGCTTTCTTT CAISEFEKRRMNTEAFF
NA TRBJ2-1 NA TRBV9 TGTGCCAGCAGCGTAGAAATCGGGGAGCAGTTCTTC CASSVEIGEQFF
NA TRBJ1-2 TRBD1 TRBV5-5 TGTGCCAGCAGCTTGGGACAGGGGGCCGGCTATGGCTACACCTTC CASSLGQGAGYGYTF
NA TRBJ2-7 TRBD1 TRBV19 TGTGCCAGTAGCATTAGGGACAGGGAGTCCTACGAGCAGTACTTC CASSIRDRESYEQYF
few TRBJ1-1 NA TRBV6-1 TGTGCCAGCAGTGAAGTTGCGGTGCTACCTTTCTTT CASSEVAVLPFF
few TRBJ1-4 TRBD1 TRBV15 TGTGCCACCAGCAGACCCGGGACAGGGAAGGCTAATGAAAAACTGTTTTTT CATSRPGTGKANEKLFF
NA TRBJ1-5 TRBD1 TRBV19 TGTGCCAGTAGTACAACGGGACAGGGAAGTGCTCAGCCCCAGCATTTT CASSTTGQGSAQPQHF